Listed below are T cell receptor beta chains from one sample, sequenced in a study of CD8 T cells in ankylosing spondylitis. TCRdb processed the 5' RACE reads anew with MiXCR; each CDR3 protein has one entry. The table shows about 130,000 distinct CDR3 sequences, with about an eighth occurring only once. Material: blood, either unsorted or a sorted T cell fraction (not recorded which). The receptors shown here come from a female donor with ankylosing spondylitis or in good health (not recorded which). Each CDR3 is given with its conserved first and last residue. The order of the fields is clone size, V gene, D gene, J gene, CDR3 length, CDR3 protein, CDR3 DNA. The D gene is left open where the match is weak. Clone size is given for some rows only: seen once, a few or many times, or a class if the clone is expanded.

abundance: -
v_gene: TRBV11-2
d_gene: TRBD1
j_gene: TRBJ2-1
len: 15
CDR3aa: CASSGQGPSYNEQFF
CDR3nt: TGTGCCAGCTCAGGACAGGGACCTTCCTACAATGAGCAGTTCTTC

abundance: many
v_gene: TRBV20-1
d_gene: TRBD2
j_gene: TRBJ2-7
len: 16
CDR3aa: CSARPLAGANSYEQYF
CDR3nt: TGCAGTGCTAGGCCACTAGCGGGGGCGAACTCCTACGAGCAGTACTTC

abundance: -
v_gene: TRBV6-6
d_gene: -
j_gene: TRBJ1-1
len: 12
CDR3aa: CASSRMNTEAFF
CDR3nt: TGTGCCAGCAGCCGCATGAACACTGAAGCTTTCTTT

abundance: few
v_gene: TRBV14
d_gene: -
j_gene: TRBJ2-7
len: 14
CDR3aa: CASSQDWLSYEQYF
CDR3nt: TGTGCCAGCAGCCAAGATTGGCTCTCCTACGAGCAGTACTTC

abundance: many
v_gene: TRBV5-1
d_gene: -
j_gene: TRBJ2-7
len: 13
CDR3aa: CASSPLGSYEQYF
CDR3nt: TGCGCCAGCAGCCCCCTAGGTTCCTACGAGCAGTACTTC

abundance: few
v_gene: TRBV5-4
d_gene: TRBD2
j_gene: TRBJ2-1
len: 17
CDR3aa: CASSASSGQSSYNEQFF
CDR3nt: TGTGCCAGCAGCGCCTCTAGCGGGCAGAGCTCCTACAATGAGCAGTTCTTC

abundance: -
v_gene: TRBV7-6
d_gene: -
j_gene: TRBJ2-7
len: 15
CDR3aa: CASSSRQGAGYEQYF
CDR3nt: TGTGCCAGCAGCTCCAGGCAGGGTGCGGGATACGAGCAGTACTTC

abundance: few
v_gene: TRBV5-1
d_gene: -
j_gene: TRBJ2-2
len: 14
CDR3aa: CASSNSWGGGELFF
CDR3nt: TGCGCCAGCAGCAACTCTTGGGGAGGCGGGGAGCTGTTTTTT

abundance: -
v_gene: TRBV5-6
d_gene: -
j_gene: TRBJ2-1
len: 13
CDR3aa: CASSPGSVDEQFF
CDR3nt: TGTGCCAGCAGCCCGGGAAGCGTGGATGAGCAGTTCTTC

abundance: few
v_gene: TRBV5-1
d_gene: TRBD2
j_gene: TRBJ2-5
len: 14
CDR3aa: CASSAGPGGETQYF
CDR3nt: TGCGCCAGCAGCGCGGGCCCGGGAGGAGAGACCCAGTACTTC

abundance: many
v_gene: TRBV12-3/TRBV12-4
d_gene: -
j_gene: TRBJ2-7
len: 15
CDR3aa: CASSASAQTSYEQYF
CDR3nt: TGTGCCAGCAGTGCGTCAGCCCAGACCTCCTACGAGCAGTACTTC

abundance: many
v_gene: TRBV12-3/TRBV12-4
d_gene: -
j_gene: TRBJ1-5
len: 14
CDR3aa: CASSPAVGNQPQHF
CDR3nt: TGTGCCAGCAGCCCTGCGGTAGGCAATCAGCCCCAGCATTTT

abundance: few
v_gene: TRBV20-1
d_gene: TRBD2
j_gene: TRBJ2-7
len: 15
CDR3aa: CSADRTSGRTYEQYF
CDR3nt: TGCAGTGCGGACCGGACTAGCGGGAGAACCTACGAGCAGTACTTC